This T cell receptor beta chain was documented in a study of blood T cell repertoires in COVID-19. Study as a whole: COVID-19 samples from acute and convalescent phases originated in the United States, Italy and Spain. From T cells, B-cell-depleted T cells, or PBMCs came the material, which was cDNA or gDNA.

This CDR3 contains 18 residues. V gave up 1 base and J gave up 4 bases, with 20 bases separating them. Germline loops: CDR1 SGHTA, CDR2 FQGNSA. Methods used by the authors: Researchers report that nucleated cell counts were estimated from reference gene primer amplification. This table comes from immunoSEQ multiplex PCR, and its TCRdb copy is limited to in-frame clones, with some not included. V, J and clone size were drawn from that table, and D and trimming were deduced from the DNA. This table holds about 360,000 clones, 70% to 90% found once. Sequenced sample: peripheral blood. V and J are TRBV7-2 and TRBJ2-1; tentatively, D is TRBD2 (5 bases). This clonotype originated in a human donor in a cohort sampled during active COVID-19. CDR3 sequence (DNA): TGTGCCAGCAGCTTAGGTCCCCAGGCGGGTCTGGGGTACAATGAGCAGTTCTTC. This encodes CASSLGPQAGLGYNEQFF. The complete variable domain, with remaining parts taken from reference TRBV7-2 and TRBJ2-1, reads GAGVSQSPSNKVTEKGKDVELRCDPISGHTALYWYRQSLGQGLEFLIYFQGNSAPDKSGLPSDRFSAERTGGSVSTLTIQRTQQEDSAVYLCASSLGPQAGLGYNEQFFGPGTRLTVL.